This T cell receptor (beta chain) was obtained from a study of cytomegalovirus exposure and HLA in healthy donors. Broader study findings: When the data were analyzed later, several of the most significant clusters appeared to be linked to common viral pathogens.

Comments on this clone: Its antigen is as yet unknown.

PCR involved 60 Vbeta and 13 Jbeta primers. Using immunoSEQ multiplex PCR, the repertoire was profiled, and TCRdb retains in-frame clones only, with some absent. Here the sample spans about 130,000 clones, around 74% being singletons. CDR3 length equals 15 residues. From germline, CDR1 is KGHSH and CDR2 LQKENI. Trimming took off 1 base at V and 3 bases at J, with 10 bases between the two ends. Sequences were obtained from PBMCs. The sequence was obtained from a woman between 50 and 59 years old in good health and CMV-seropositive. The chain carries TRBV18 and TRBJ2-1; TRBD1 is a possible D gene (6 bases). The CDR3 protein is CASSPQLQGYNEQFF. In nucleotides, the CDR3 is TGTGCCAGCTCACCACAATTACAGGGCTACAATGAGCAGTTCTTC.